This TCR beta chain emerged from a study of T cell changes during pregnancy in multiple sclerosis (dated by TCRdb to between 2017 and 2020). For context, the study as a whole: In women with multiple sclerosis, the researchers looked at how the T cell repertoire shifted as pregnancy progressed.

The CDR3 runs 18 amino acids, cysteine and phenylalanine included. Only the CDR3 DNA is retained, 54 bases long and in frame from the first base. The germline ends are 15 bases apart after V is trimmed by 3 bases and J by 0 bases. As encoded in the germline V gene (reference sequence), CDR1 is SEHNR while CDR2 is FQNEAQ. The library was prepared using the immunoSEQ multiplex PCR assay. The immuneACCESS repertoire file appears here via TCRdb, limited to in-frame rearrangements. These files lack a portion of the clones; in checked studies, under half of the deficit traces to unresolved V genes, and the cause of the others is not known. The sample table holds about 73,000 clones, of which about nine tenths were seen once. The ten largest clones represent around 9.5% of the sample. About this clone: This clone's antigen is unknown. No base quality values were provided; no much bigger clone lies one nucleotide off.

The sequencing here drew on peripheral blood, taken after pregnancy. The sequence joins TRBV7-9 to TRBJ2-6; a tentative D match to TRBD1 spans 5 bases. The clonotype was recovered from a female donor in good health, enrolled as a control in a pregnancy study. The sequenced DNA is TGTGCCAGCAGCTTTTCAACAGGCGCCAGCTCTGGGGCCAACGTCCTGACTTTC. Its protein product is CASSFSTGASSGANVLTF.